The T cell receptor (beta chain) described here comes from a study of blood T cell repertoires in COVID-19. Study-wide context: Donors in the United States, Italy and Spain gave samples during acute or convalescent COVID-19. Sources were T cells, B-cell-depleted T cells, or PBMCs; the material itself was cDNA or gDNA.

This clone showed up just once. Per the original data handling: Estimates of nucleated cell counts were drawn from the amplification of reference gene primers. Here immunoSEQ multiplex PCR was the method, and the copy in TCRdb shows in-frame clones only, minus some. Clone size and V and J calls were adopted from that table, with D and trimming inferred from the DNA. The sample consists of tens of thousands of clones, 88% of them appearing once. The receptor was isolated from a man over 45 with active COVID-19. The sample consisted of peripheral blood.

CDR3 nucleotide sequence: TGTGCCTGGAGTGTCCGGATCCTTGTTCCTCAGGACGAGCAGTACTTC. It yields the protein CAWSVRILVPQDEQYF. The rearrangement joins TRBV30 to TRBJ2-7; D not certain. The CDR3 loop spans 16 amino acids. CDR1 and CDR2 from the germline V gene are GTSNPN and SVGIG (reference sequence). V lost 0 bases and J lost 5, with 20 bases in between.